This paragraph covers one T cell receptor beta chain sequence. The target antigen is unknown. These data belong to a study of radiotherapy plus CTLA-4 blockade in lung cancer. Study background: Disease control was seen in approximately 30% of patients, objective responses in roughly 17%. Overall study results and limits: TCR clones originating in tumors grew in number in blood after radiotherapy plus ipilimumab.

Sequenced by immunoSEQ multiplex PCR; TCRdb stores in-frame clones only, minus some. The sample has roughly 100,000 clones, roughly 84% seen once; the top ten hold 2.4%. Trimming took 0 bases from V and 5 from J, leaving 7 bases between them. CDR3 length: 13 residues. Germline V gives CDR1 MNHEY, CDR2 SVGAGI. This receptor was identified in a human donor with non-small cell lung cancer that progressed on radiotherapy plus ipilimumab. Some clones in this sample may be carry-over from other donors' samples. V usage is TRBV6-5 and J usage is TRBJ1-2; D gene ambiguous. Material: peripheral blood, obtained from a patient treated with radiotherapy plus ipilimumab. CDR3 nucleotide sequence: TGTGCCAGCAGTTACTCCGCGGGTTATGGCTACACCTTC. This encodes CASSYSAGYGYTF.